This TCR beta chain was profiled in a study of T cell clonotyping in hematopoietic cell transplantation. Indicated time point: recipient sample about 28 days before transplant, after cytoreduction. The repertoire was sequenced with immunoSEQ multiplex PCR; TCRdb's copy has only in-frame clones and lacks some. The sample yields tens of thousands of clones, around 96% seen once. Trimming took 4 bases from V and 8 from J; bases not matched to a gene: 6. This CDR3 spans 13 amino acids. Per germline, CDR1 SGHTA and CDR2 FQGTGA. Sequencing was performed on peripheral blood mononuclear cells, taken before stem cell transplant. The rearrangement links TRBV7-3 to TRBJ1-2, with 8 bases that match TRBD1. The receptor comes from a woman aged 45 to 65 with acute myeloid leukemia. Some clones in this sample may be carry-over from other donors' samples. CDR3 DNA sequence: TGTGCCAGCAGCTCGGGACAGGAAAGAGGCTACACCTTC. Its translation is CASSSGQERGYTF. The variable domain in full, with the rest retrieved from reference TRBV7-3 and TRBJ1-2, is GAGVSQTPSNKVTEKGKYVELRCDPISGHTALYWYRQSLGQGPEFLIYFQGTGAADDSGLPNDRFFAVRPEGSVSTLKIQRTERGDSAVYLCASSSGQERGYTFGSGTRLTVV.